The 9 T cell receptor beta chains below come from one sample, sequenced in a study of cytomegalovirus exposure and HLA in healthy donors. Data came from immunoSEQ multiplex PCR; TCRdb stores just in-frame clones and leaves some out. Here the sample spans 70,000 or so clones, roughly 94% being singletons. Sequences were obtained from PBMCs. The source of these receptors is a woman aged 18-35 years in good health and CMV-seropositive.

The chain has TRBV9 and TRBJ2-1; 12 nucleotides line up with TRBD1. Trimming cost V 3 bases and J 8 bases; bases outside gene matches: 9. Germline V gene data show CDR1 as SGDLS and CDR2 as YYNGEE. The CDR3 runs 16 residues. CDR3 in amino acids: CASSADRDRGRYEQFF. The CDR3 coding sequence is TGTGCCAGCAGCGCAGACCGGGACAGGGGGCGATATGAGCAGTTCTTC.

V gene TRBV7-2 combines with J gene TRBJ1-5, with D possibly being TRBD1 (6 bases). The germline V gene has CDR1 SGHTA and CDR2 FQGNSA. The CDR3 has 15 amino acids. The V and J ends lost 1 base and 4 bases respectively, with 11 bases between them. CDR3 nucleotides: TGTGCCAGCAGCTTAGAACAGGGTGGAAATCAGCCCCAGCATTTT. Translation: CASSLEQGGNQPQHF.

This clone was seen a single time. The chain employs TRBV7-9 and TRBJ1-1; no definite D call. Trimming left V 5 bases short and J 3 bases short, with 7 bases between. This CDR3 has 12 residues. Germline V gene sequence: CDR1 SEHNR, CDR2 FQNEAQ (reference sequence). CDR3 sequence reads: CASSREYTEAFF. CDR3 nucleotides: TGTGCCAGCAGCCGGGAGTACACTGAAGCTTTCTTT.

The chain recombines TRBV11-2 with TRBJ2-1, with 7 bases aligning to TRBD1. The junction had 7 bases not matched to a gene; V was cut back by 5 bases and J by 0 bases. The germline V gene has CDR1 SGHAT and CDR2 FQNNGV. The CDR3 extends over 16 amino acids. CDR3 in amino acids: CASSKGQSSSYNEQFF. The CDR3 DNA is TGTGCCAGCAGCAAGGGACAGTCGAGCTCCTACAATGAGCAGTTCTTC. Drawing the rest from reference TRBV11-2 and TRBJ2-1, the complete variable domain is EAGVAQSPRYKIIEKRQSVAFWCNPISGHATLYWYQQILGQGPKLLIQFQNNGVVDDSQLPKDRFSAERLKGVDSTLKIQPAKLEDSAVYLCASSKGQSSSYNEQFFGPGTRLTVL.

The chain has TRBV10-3 and TRBJ2-1; 9 bases agree with TRBD2. This CDR3 region has 15 residues. The J segment lost 0 bases and the V segment lost 10 bases, leaving 7 bases of the junction unmatched. CDR1 and CDR2 from the germline V gene are ENHRY and SYGVKD. The CDR3 reads CASQGSGGSYNEQFF. CDR3 nucleotide sequence: TGTGCCAGCCAGGGTAGCGGGGGCTCCTACAATGAGCAGTTCTTC.

The V and J genes are TRBV4-1 and TRBJ2-1; 9 nucleotides align to TRBD2. Looked up from germline, CDR1 is MGHRA and CDR2 is YSYEKL. The CDR3 length is 17 residues. Trimming took 3 bases from V and 7 from J; bases not matched to a gene: 13. The CDR3, as DNA: TGCGCCAGCAGCCACGGAATCGTTGGTAGCGGGAGTAATGAGCAGTTCTTC. Translated, it gives CASSHGIVGSGSNEQFF.

V gene TRBV2 combines with J gene TRBJ2-2; the match to TRBD2 covers 7 bases. CDR1 and CDR2 from the germline V gene are SNHLY and FYNNEI. Trimming cost V 3 bases and J 3 bases; bases outside gene matches: 4. The CDR3 length is 15 residues. The CDR3 reads CASSDPAGDTGELFF. The CDR3 bases are TGTGCCAGCAGTGATCCCGCGGGGGACACCGGGGAGCTGTTTTTT.

The gene calls are TRBV19 and TRBJ2-7; 7 bases align to TRBD2. Germline CDR1 is LNHDA and CDR2 is SQIVND (reference sequence). V was clipped by 1 base and J by 2 bases; unmatched bases: 8. This CDR3 is 16 amino acids long. The CDR3 sequence: CASSIGGRGITYEQYF. CDR3 DNA sequence: TGTGCCAGTAGTATAGGAGGGCGGGGGATCACCTACGAGCAGTACTTC.

The gene calls are TRBV20-1 and TRBJ2-1, with 9 positions matching TRBD1. The CDR3 contains 11 residues. Germline V gives CDR1 DFQATT, CDR2 SNEGSKA (reference sequence). The junction had 3 bases not matched to a gene; V was cut back by 6 bases and J by 9 bases. CDR3 in amino acids: CSATGGGEQFF. DNA for the CDR3: TGCAGTGCCACAGGGGGCGGTGAGCAGTTCTTC.